These 15 T cell receptor beta chains share one sample of origin, sequenced in a study of T cell repertoires in cytomegalovirus infection. Their antigens are not known. MiXCR, run by TCRdb on the reads, gives a single entry per CDR3 protein. The sample gives roughly 68,000 distinct CDR3 sequences, 22% of which show up once; over 70% is in the top ten. The sample consisted of PBMCs, sequenced either directly or after in vitro stimulation (not recorded which). Every receptor here comes from a human donor in good health (CMV status not recorded). Some clones in this sample may be carry-over from other donors' samples.

V is TRBV19 and J is TRBJ2-1; D gene unclear. From germline, CDR1 is LNHDA and CDR2 SQIVND (reference sequence). CDR3 length equals 14 residues. V lost 5 bases to trimming and J lost 4 bases, with 12 bases between them. CDR3 DNA: TGTGCCAGTAGTTTCTTTGGCGGATACAATGAGCAGTTCTTC. Protein sequence: CASSFFGGYNEQFF.

V usage is TRBV12-3 or TRBV12-4 and J usage is TRBJ1-2; D is possibly TRBD1 (5 bases). The CDR3 loop spans 15 amino acids. The V and J ends lost 5 bases and 4 bases respectively, with 17 bases between them. CDR3 DNA sequence: TGTGCCAGCAGTGACTTACCGGGACTGTCCTATGGCTACACCTTC. It encodes CASSDLPGLSYGYTF.

This sequence joins TRBV4-1 and TRBJ1-1; D is uncertain. The CDR3 runs to 14 residues. Trimming shortened V by 1 base and J by 4 bases, and 10 bases separated the two germline ends. Germline lookup yields CDR1 MGHRA and CDR2 YSYEKL. The chain's CDR3 is CASSQVSSLTEAFF. CDR3 nucleotides: TGCGCCAGCAGCCAAGTGAGTTCTCTCACTGAAGCTTTCTTT.

The chain links TRBV19 to TRBJ2-1; 8 bases match TRBD2. CDR1 and CDR2 (germline): LNHDA, SQIVND (reference sequence). Unmatched junction bases numbered 9, after V lost 7 bases and J lost 4 bases. CDR3 length: 15 residues. The DNA for the CDR3 is TGTGCCAGTATTGCGACGGGAGGGCCGTACAATGAGCAGTTCTTC. Translating gives CASIATGGPYNEQFF.

J is TRBJ1-1 and V is TRBV10-3, with a possible D match to TRBD1 (6 bases). V was pared by 4 bases and J by 0 bases, with 9 bases between. The V gene's germline CDR1 is ENHRY and CDR2 SYGVKD. This CDR3 spans 14 amino acids. This chain's CDR3 is CAISAGQLNTEAFF. CDR3 DNA: TGTGCCATCAGTGCAGGACAGTTGAACACTGAAGCTTTCTTT.

A remark on this clonotype: One end of the junction fails to match germline, which may point to a read error. This chain's CDR3 is CASSQVGTLAAQETQYF. The CDR3 nucleotides are TGTGCCAGCAGCCAAGTAGGGACACTAGCGGCGCAAGAGACCCAGTACTTC. The chain links TRBV4-1 to TRBJ2-5, with 8 bases that match TRBD2. This CDR3 is built from 17 residues. The germline CDR1 and CDR2 sequences are MGHRA and YSYEKL.

This clonotype was detected many times. The chain links TRBV6-2 or TRBV6-3 to TRBJ2-7; 8 nucleotides agree with TRBD2. The germline V gene has CDR1 MNHEY and CDR2 SVGEGT. The V and J ends lost 2 bases and 4 bases, in that order; junction bases with no gene match: 13. This CDR3 comprises 17 residues. CDR3 sequence reads: CASSYRIRTSQFYEQYF. CDR3 coding DNA: TGTGCCAGCAGTTACCGAATCCGGACTAGCCAATTTTACGAGCAGTACTTC.

V is TRBV4-2 and J is TRBJ2-3; a weak D match, TRBD1 (6 bases). Germline V gene lookup returns CDR1 LGHNA and CDR2 YNFKEQ. The CDR3 is made up of 14 amino acids. Trimming cost V 5 bases and J 0 bases, with 9 bases left between them. The CDR3 sequence: CASSYRDSTDTQYF. Written as DNA, the CDR3 is TGTGCCAGCAGCTACAGGGACAGCACAGATACGCAGTATTTT.

V usage is TRBV14 and J usage is TRBJ2-3; TRBD2 matches 7 bases. Germline V lookup: CDR1 SGHDN, CDR2 FVKESK. Trimming removed 6 bases from V and 6 bases from J; junction bases left unmatched: 12. CDR3 size: 15 residues. The CDR3 nucleotides read TGTGCCAGCAGAGAATCCGGGACTACGAGGGATACGCAGTATTTT. Protein product: CASRESGTTRDTQYF. The full variable domain, its missing parts supplied by reference TRBV14 and TRBJ2-3, is EAGVTQFPSHSVIEKGQTVTLRCDPISGHDNLYWYRRVMGKEIKFLLHFVKESKQDESGMPNNRFLAERTGGTYSTLKVQPAELEDSGVYFCASRESGTTRDTQYFGPGTRLTVL.

In its sample, this clonotype was seen many times. This chain links TRBV12-3 or TRBV12-4 with TRBJ2-7, with a possible D match to TRBD1 (6 bases). The CDR3 sequence is 16 residues long. V lost 5 bases to trimming and J lost 0 bases, with 17 bases between them. As DNA, the CDR3 is TGTGCCAGCAGTCCCAGGACAGCCAAGTTCTCCTACGAGCAGTACTTC. It specifies CASSPRTAKFSYEQYF.

The chain couples TRBV27 to TRBJ2-5, with D hard to call. V was shortened by 6 bases and J by 5 bases, with 13 bases between the two germline ends. CDR1 is MNHEY, CDR2 SMNVEV, per germline (reference sequence). The CDR3 runs 13 residues. CDR3 bases: TGTGCCAGCAGCCGGTCCCTAGAGGAGACCCAGTACTTC. It codes for CASSRSLEETQYF.

This clonotype was counted a few times. V is TRBV29-1 and J is TRBJ2-3; D is perhaps TRBD1 or TRBD2 (5 bases each). Germline V gene sequence: CDR1 SQVTM, CDR2 ANQGSEA. The CDR3 consists of 14 residues. Trimming shortened V by 3 bases and J by 2 bases, and 12 bases separated the two germline ends. The CDR3 nucleotides are TGCAGCGTTGATGGGACGTATTACACAGATACGCAGTATTTT. This sequence encodes CSVDGTYYTDTQYF.

The chain combines TRBV30 with TRBJ2-3; D gene unclear. V was clipped by 1 base and J by 7 bases, with 12 bases between them. Germline CDR1 is GTSNPN and CDR2 is SVGIG (reference sequence). This CDR3 comprises 13 residues. The CDR3 region is CAWSGARGNTQYF. CDR3 nucleotides: TGTGCCTGGAGTGGAGCGCGAGGAAATACGCAGTATTTT.

The chain combines TRBV6-2 or TRBV6-3 with TRBJ2-7, with TRBD2 identical over 8 bases. Germline assignment: CDR1 MNHEY and CDR2 SVGEGT. V lost 5 bases to trimming and J lost 4 bases; unmatched junction nucleotides: 7. The CDR3 sequence is 14 residues long. CDR3 sequence reads: CASSASRGVYEQYV. CDR3 sequence (DNA): TGTGCCAGCAGTGCCTCGCGGGGGGTATACGAGCAGTACGTC.

This clonotype was seen at least ten times. The chain employs TRBV2 and TRBJ2-7; possibly TRBD1 for D (5 bases). This CDR3 comprises 18 residues. Trimming cost V 4 bases and J 4 bases, with 26 bases left between them. From germline, CDR1 is SNHLY and CDR2 FYNNEI. The CDR3 reads CASSGPRDPDFPTYEQYV. The CDR3 DNA sequence: TGTGCCAGCAGTGGGCCCAGGGATCCTGACTTTCCCACTTACGAGCAGTACGTC.